A selection of T cell receptor beta chains follows, all from one sample in a study of control samples from healthy donors and cancer patients. TCRdb's copy holds only in-frame clones and misses some; the assay was immunoSEQ multiplex PCR. This sample yields approximately 80,000 clones, of which about nine tenths are seen a single time; about 15% belongs to the top ten. Sequenced sample: blood. The receptors here all came from a man aged 25 to 45 in good health. The conserved cysteine and the conserved F or W are not part of the CDR3 here. D genes are given only for firm matches.

>TRBV13|TRBJ2-2|TRBD1
ASSAYRGLLTGELF
>TRBV19|TRBJ2-5|NA
ASSTPNGPQETQY
>TRBV7-6|TRBJ2-3|NA
ASSTLEGVADTQY
>TRBV9|TRBJ2-3|NA
ASSVEGGRTDTQY
>TRBV9|TRBJ2-7|NA
ASSPRGAGEQY
>TRBV7-8|TRBJ2-1|NA
ASSLRMGSSPYNEQF
>TRBV7-6|TRBJ2-5|TRBD1
ASSRTGQETQY
>TRBV11-2|TRBJ1-1|NA
ASSLALRDTEAF
>TRBV5-1|TRBJ2-1|TRBD2
ASALAGVIRQF
>TRBV4-2|TRBJ2-3|TRBD2
ASSPSGGFDTQY
>TRBV7-7|TRBJ2-1|NA
ASSPLATINEQF
>TRBV28|TRBJ2-7|NA
ASTESGFRSSYEQY